This T cell receptor (beta chain) was obtained from a study of T cell responses to AZD1222 COVID-19 vaccine. Background on the study: Pooling covered second doses at about 4 or about 12 weeks.

V lost 0 bases, J lost 3 bases, and 7 bases stayed unmatched. Germline assignment: CDR1 SGDLS and CDR2 YYNGEE. The CDR3 has 18 residues. The study's findings and limits: Just a handful of AZD1222 recipients tested seropositive at baseline. Repertoires were sampled only after the peak T cell response. White British people made up most donors, females outnumbered males, and clonal diversity was possibly underestimated.

For this clone: Its antigen is undetermined.

Libraries were prepared by immunoSEQ multiplex PCR; TCRdb keeps only in-frame clonotypes and omits some of them. The repertoire holds roughly 70,000 clones, with roughly 90% as singletons. This TCR came from an adult in good health. Sequences were derived from peripheral blood, sampled on day 0 of AZD1222 vaccination. This sequence joins TRBV9 and TRBJ2-6, with 9 bases identical to TRBD2. The CDR3 loop is CASSVVGGGAYGANVLTF. DNA for the CDR3: TGTGCCAGCAGCGTAGTTGGCGGGGGGGCTTATGGGGCCAACGTCCTGACTTTC.